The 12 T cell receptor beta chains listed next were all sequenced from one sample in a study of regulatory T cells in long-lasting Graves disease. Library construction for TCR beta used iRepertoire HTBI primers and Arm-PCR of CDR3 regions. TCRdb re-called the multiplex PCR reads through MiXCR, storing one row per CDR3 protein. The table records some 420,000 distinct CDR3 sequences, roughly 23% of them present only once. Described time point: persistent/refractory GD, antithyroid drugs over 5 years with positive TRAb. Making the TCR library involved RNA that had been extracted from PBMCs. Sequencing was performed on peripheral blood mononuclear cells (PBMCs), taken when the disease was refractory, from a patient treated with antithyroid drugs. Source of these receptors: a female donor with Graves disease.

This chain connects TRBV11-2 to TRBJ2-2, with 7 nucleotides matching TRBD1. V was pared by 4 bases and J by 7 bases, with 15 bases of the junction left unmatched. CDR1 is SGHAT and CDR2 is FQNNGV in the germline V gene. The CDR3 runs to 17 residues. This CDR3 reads CASSSLSSGGSDGELFF. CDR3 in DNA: TGTGCCAGCAGCTCCCTTTCTTCAGGGGGATCGGACGGGGAGCTGTTTTTT.

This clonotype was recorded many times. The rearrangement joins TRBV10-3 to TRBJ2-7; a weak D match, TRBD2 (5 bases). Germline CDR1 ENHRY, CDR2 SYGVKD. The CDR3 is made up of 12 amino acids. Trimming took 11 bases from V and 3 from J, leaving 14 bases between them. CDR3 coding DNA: TGTGCCGCCTCAGAGCGGAACTACGAGCAGTACTTC. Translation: CAASERNYEQYF.

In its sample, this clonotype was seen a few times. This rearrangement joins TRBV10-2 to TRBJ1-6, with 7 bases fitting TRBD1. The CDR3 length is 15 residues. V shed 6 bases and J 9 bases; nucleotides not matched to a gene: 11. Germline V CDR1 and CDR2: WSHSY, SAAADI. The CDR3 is CASRRTAGQTSPLHF. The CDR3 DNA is TGCGCCAGCAGACGCACCGCGGGACAGACTTCACCCCTCCACTTT.

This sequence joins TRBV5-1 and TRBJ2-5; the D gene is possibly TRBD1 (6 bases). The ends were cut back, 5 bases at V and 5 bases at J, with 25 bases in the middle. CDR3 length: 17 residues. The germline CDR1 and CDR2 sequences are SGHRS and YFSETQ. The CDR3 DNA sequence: TGCGCCAGCAGTTCACAGGGCCGGGGCCTTCATGGGGAGACCCAGTACTTC. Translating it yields CASSSQGRGLHGETQYF.

CDR3 in DNA: TGTGCCAGCAGCACCTCGGAGACAGCCTTCAATCAGCCCCAGCATTTT. The encoded protein is CASSTSETAFNQPQHF. This rearrangement joins TRBV7-9 to TRBJ1-5, with D maybe TRBD1 (5 bases). V was shortened by 5 bases and J by 3 bases, with 17 bases between the two germline ends. CDR1 is SEHNR, CDR2 FQNEAQ, per germline (reference sequence). The CDR3 runs 16 residues.

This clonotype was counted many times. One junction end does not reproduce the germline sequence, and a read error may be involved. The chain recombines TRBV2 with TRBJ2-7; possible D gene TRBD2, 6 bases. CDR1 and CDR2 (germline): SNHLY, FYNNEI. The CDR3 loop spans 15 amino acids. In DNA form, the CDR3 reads TGTGCCAGCAGGGAAGGCCCGGCCCTAGCGCACGAGCAGTACTTC. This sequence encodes CASREGPALAHEQYF.

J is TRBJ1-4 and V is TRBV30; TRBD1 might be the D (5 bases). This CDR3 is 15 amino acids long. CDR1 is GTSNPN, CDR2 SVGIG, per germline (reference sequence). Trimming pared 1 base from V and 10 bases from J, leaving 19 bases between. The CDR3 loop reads CAWSGMGPIVRKLFF. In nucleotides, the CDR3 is TGTGCCTGGAGTGGGATGGGACCCATCGTCCGAAAACTGTTTTTT.

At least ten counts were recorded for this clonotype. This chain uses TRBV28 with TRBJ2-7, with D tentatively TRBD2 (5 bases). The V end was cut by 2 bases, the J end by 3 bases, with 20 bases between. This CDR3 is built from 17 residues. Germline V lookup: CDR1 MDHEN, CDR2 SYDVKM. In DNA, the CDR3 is TGTGCCAGCAGTTTAGATGGAATCATAGGGAGCCGCTACGAGCAGTACTTC. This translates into CASSLDGIIGSRYEQYF.

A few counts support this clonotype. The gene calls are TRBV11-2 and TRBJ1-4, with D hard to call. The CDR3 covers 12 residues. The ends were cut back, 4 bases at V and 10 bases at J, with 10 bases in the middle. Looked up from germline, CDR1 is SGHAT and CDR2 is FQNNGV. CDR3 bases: TGTGCCAGCAGCTCCATCCCAGTAAAACTGTTTTTT. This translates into CASSSIPVKLFF.

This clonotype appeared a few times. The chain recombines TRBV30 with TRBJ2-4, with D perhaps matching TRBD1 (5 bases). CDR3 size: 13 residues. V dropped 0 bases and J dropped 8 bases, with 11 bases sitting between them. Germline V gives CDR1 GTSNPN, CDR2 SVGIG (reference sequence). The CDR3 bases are TGTGCCTGGAGTGTACAGGCCCCATACATTCAGTACTTC. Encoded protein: CAWSVQAPYIQYF.

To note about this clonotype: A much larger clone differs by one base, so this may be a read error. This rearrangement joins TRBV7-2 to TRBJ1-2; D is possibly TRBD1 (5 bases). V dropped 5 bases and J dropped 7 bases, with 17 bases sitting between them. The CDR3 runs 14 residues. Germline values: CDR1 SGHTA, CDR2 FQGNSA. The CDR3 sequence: CASSTGRAPSGYTF. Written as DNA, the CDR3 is TGTGCCAGCAGCACGGGACGGGCTCCCAGTGGCTACACCTTC. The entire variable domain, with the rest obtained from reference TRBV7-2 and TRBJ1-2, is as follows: GAGVSQSPSNKVTEKGKDVELRCDPISGHTALYWYRQSLGQGLEFLIYFQGNSAPDKSGLPSDRFSAERTGGSVSTLTIQRTQQEDSAVYLCASSTGRAPSGYTFGSGTRLTVV.

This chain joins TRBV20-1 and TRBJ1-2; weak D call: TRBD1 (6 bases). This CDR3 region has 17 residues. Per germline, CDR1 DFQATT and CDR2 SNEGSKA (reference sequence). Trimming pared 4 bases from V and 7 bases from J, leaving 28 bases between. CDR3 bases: TGCAGTGCTATTCTTTACTTGGACAGACTCCGGAATTTTGGCTACACCTTC. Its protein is CSAILYLDRLRNFGYTF.